The subject of this entry is one TCR beta chain. Its antigen is still unknown. The time point was: blood at routine non-recurrence follow-up after resection. Whole RNA, which was extracted from tumor, nontumor lung tissue or frozen PBMC, was sequenced without any cell sorting. A distinct unique molecular identifier was carried by each TCR cDNA molecule. TCRdb itself ran the 5' RACE reads through MiXCR, one entry per CDR3 protein. The sample holds about 120,000 distinct CDR3 sequences, about 12% seen once. These data are taken from a study of spatial heterogeneity in lung cancer. About the research overall: Donors were 72 untreated early-stage non-small cell lung cancer patients. About 26 months after resection was the median timing of the follow-up PBMC samples, which were sequenced when available. Study-wide results and limits: At tumor resection, ubiquitous expanded TCRs were detected in blood more often than later.

CDR3 length: 16 residues. Unmatched junction bases numbered 12, after V lost 6 bases and J lost 4 bases. Germline loops: CDR1 LNHDA, CDR2 SQIVND (reference sequence). J is TRBJ2-3 and V is TRBV19; 8 bases map to TRBD1. This receptor was obtained from a male donor with early-stage non-small cell lung cancer. The specimen was PBMCs, collected at follow-up. The CDR3 spells CASRDRDRSWADTQYF. CDR3 nucleotide sequence: TGTGCCAGTAGAGATCGGGACAGGTCTTGGGCAGATACGCAGTATTTT.